The T cell receptor (beta chain) under discussion was sequenced for a study of a mutant IDH1 vaccine in newly diagnosed glioma. The repertoire was sequenced with immunoSEQ multiplex PCR; TCRdb's copy has only in-frame clones and lacks some. The sample carries about 82,000 clones, roughly 85% recorded once. Time point: week 23, last vaccination. Each vaccine dose was 300 ug of mutant IDH1 20-mer peptide, with topical imiquimod. Notes on this clone: The target antigen is unknown. This same CDR3 is encoded by further DNA sequences in the sample.

This TCR came from a man aged 25 to 40 with glioma. Some clones in this sample may be carry-over from other donors' samples. The source material was PBMCs, sampled from a glioma patient whose treatment included an IDH1 peptide vaccine.

The CDR3 region is CASSLRADTQYF. Here the CDR3 DNA reads TGTGCCAGCAGCTTAAGGGCAGATACGCAGTATTTT. This chain links TRBV7-2 with TRBJ2-3; D call uncertain. This CDR3 contains 12 residues. Germline assignment: CDR1 SGHTA and CDR2 FQGNSA. The V gene lost 2 bases and the J gene lost 4 bases, with 4 bases spanning the gap.